The 30 T cell receptor beta chains below were found in one sample sequenced in a study of Ad26.COV2.S vaccination and SARS-CoV-2 variants. Produced via immunoSEQ multiplex PCR; TCRdb's table is partial and in-frame only. The repertoire has about 450,000 clones, 89% of them found once; the top ten carry approximately 2.5%. Treatment described: 19 received Ad26.COV2.S at low or high dose, single or two shots; about 5 received placebo; per-sample allocation not given. Day 63 after the first injection of vaccine or placebo was the sampling time. The sample consisted of peripheral blood, taken in a trial of Ad26.COV2.S vaccine versus placebo. The receptors here all came from a person between 18 and 59 years old who received the Ad26.COV2.S COVID-19 vaccine or a placebo.

The J gene is TRBJ2-3, the V gene TRBV6-5, with unresolved D. The V gene's germline CDR1 is MNHEY and CDR2 SVGAGI. The CDR3 length is 13 residues. Trimming pared 6 bases from V and 4 bases from J, leaving 11 bases between. CDR3 DNA: TGTGCCAGCAGGTTTAGGTTTGCAGATACGCAGTATTTT. It translates to CASRFRFADTQYF.

This clone was recorded once. V gene TRBV7-9 combines with J gene TRBJ2-7; D uncertain. The V and J ends lost 5 bases and 6 bases respectively, with 14 bases between them. The CDR3 runs to 13 residues. Germline V CDR1 and CDR2: SEHNR, FQNEAQ (reference sequence). The CDR3 is CASSPEWVAEQYF. The CDR3 region has the DNA TGTGCCAGCAGCCCAGAGTGGGTCGCCGAGCAGTACTTC.

The chain combines TRBV9 with TRBJ2-7; TRBD1 aligns across 8 bases. This CDR3 is 15 amino acids long. Germline V gives CDR1 SGDLS, CDR2 YYNGEE. V shed 3 bases and J 7 bases; nucleotides not matched to a gene: 12. CDR3 coding DNA: TGTGCCAGCAGCGCGCACCTCGGACAGGGCGAAGAGCAGTACTTC. Protein product: CASSAHLGQGEEQYF. The whole variable domain, remainder taken from reference TRBV9 and TRBJ2-7, is DSGVTQTPKHLITATGQRVTLRCSPRSGDLSVYWYQQSLDQGLQFLIQYYNGEERAKGNILERFSAQQFPDLHSELNLSSLELGDSALYFCASSAHLGQGEEQYFGPGTRLTVT.

This clone was observed a single time. At one end the junction does not follow the germline gene, possibly because of a read error. This sequence joins TRBV18 and TRBJ2-7; D call uncertain. Germline loops: CDR1 KGHSH, CDR2 LQKENI. This CDR3 comprises 15 residues. CDR3 protein: CASSEYVGVSSEQYF. Written as DNA, the CDR3 is TGTGCCAGCTCCGAGTATGTGGGTGTTTCCTCCGAGCAGTACTTC.

The chain carries TRBV4-1 and TRBJ1-2; unclear D gene. The CDR3 has 14 amino acids. The V gene's germline CDR1 is MGHRA and CDR2 YSYEKL. Trimming cost V 0 bases and J 10 bases, with 15 bases left between them. CDR3 bases: TGCGCCAGCAGCCAAGACCCGACGAGGCCCGACTACACCTTC. This translates into CASSQDPTRPDYTF.

This chain uses TRBV7-2 with TRBJ1-1; D ambiguous. This CDR3 is built from 13 residues. Germline V CDR1 and CDR2: SGHTA, FQGNSA. Trimming cost V 5 bases and J 6 bases, with 13 bases left between them. CDR3 coding DNA: TGTGCCAGCAGCGGCGGACCCTGGGCTGAAGCTTTCTTT. Its protein is CASSGGPWAEAFF. Full variable domain (missing parts from reference TRBV7-2 and TRBJ1-1): GAGVSQSPSNKVTEKGKDVELRCDPISGHTALYWYRQSLGQGLEFLIYFQGNSAPDKSGLPSDRFSAERTGGSVSTLTIQRTQQEDSAVYLCASSGGPWAEAFFGQGTRLTVV.

This chain links TRBV29-1 with TRBJ1-1, with D perhaps TRBD1 (6 bases). Germline V CDR1 and CDR2: SQVTM, ANQGSEA. Trimming removed 7 bases from V and 3 bases from J, with 18 bases in between. The CDR3 contains 14 residues. CDR3 loop: CSGSQGWEDTEAFF. The CDR3 DNA is TGCAGCGGCTCCCAGGGGTGGGAGGACACTGAAGCTTTCTTT.

The CDR3 region has the DNA TGCGCCAGCAGCTTAGGGACAGGGGTCCACGAGCAGTACTTC. This gives the protein CASSLGTGVHEQYF. V gene TRBV5-1 combines with J gene TRBJ2-7; 10 bases fit TRBD1. Germline loops: CDR1 SGHRS, CDR2 YFSETQ. The CDR3 consists of 14 residues. V shed 2 bases, J shed 5 bases, and the junction held 4 bases outside the gene matches. Full variable domain (rest looked up from reference TRBV5-1 and TRBJ2-7): KAGVTQTPRYLIKTRGQQVTLSCSPISGHRSVSWYQQTPGQGLQFLFEYFSETQRNKGNFPGRFSGRQFSNSRSEMNVSTLELGDSALYLCASSLGTGVHEQYFGPGTRLTVT.

V usage is TRBV3-1 (or the pseudogene TRBV3-2) and J usage is TRBJ1-1; D call uncertain. V was shortened by 1 base and J by 0 bases, with 6 bases between the two germline ends. CDR3 size: 14 residues. CDR1 and CDR2 (germline): LGHDT, YNNKEL (reference sequence). The DNA for the CDR3 is TGTGCCAGCAGCCAAGCAGGATTGAACACTGAAGCTTTCTTT. Protein sequence: CASSQAGLNTEAFF.

The V and J genes are TRBV4-3 and TRBJ1-4, with D hard to call. V was clipped by 0 bases and J by 7 bases, with 12 bases between them. The CDR3 is 15 amino acids. Germline CDR1 is LGHNA and CDR2 is YSLEER. CDR3 loop: CASSQDPYVGEKLFF. The CDR3 nucleotides are TGCGCCAGCAGCCAAGACCCCTACGTCGGTGAAAAACTGTTTTTT.

The rearrangement uses TRBV5-1 and TRBJ2-2; possibly TRBD1 for D (5 bases). V was pared by 4 bases and J by 5 bases, with 15 bases between. CDR3 size: 15 residues. The germline gives CDR1 SGHRS, CDR2 YFSETQ. CDR3 sequence reads: CASSLLGLGTGELFF. The CDR3 DNA sequence: TGCGCCAGCAGCCTGCTGGGGCTGGGGACCGGGGAGCTGTTTTTT.

The chain is built from TRBV24-1 and TRBJ1-6; possible D gene TRBD1, 5 bases. CDR3 length equals 14 residues. The germline V and J ends were trimmed by 8 bases and 10 bases, with 17 bases remaining between them. Germline CDR1 KGHDR, CDR2 SFDVKD. The CDR3 DNA is TGTGCCACCAATTTGACAGATTCCGGCTCACCCCTCCACTTT. Translated: CATNLTDSGSPLHF.

This clone has a single count. The V and J genes are TRBV2 and TRBJ2-1; 9 bases agree with TRBD2. This CDR3 is 16 amino acids long. Germline-derived CDR1 and CDR2 are SNHLY and FYNNEI. V was clipped by 3 bases and J by 2 bases; unmatched bases: 5. The CDR3 DNA reads TGTGCCAGCAGTGACCCACTAGCGGGCCCCTACAATGAGCAGTTCTTC. Encoded protein: CASSDPLAGPYNEQFF. Filled out from reference TRBV2 and TRBJ2-1, the complete variable domain reads EPEVTQTPSHQVTQMGQEVILRCVPISNHLYFYWYRQILGQKVEFLVSFYNNEISEKSEIFDDQFSVERPDGSNFTLKIRSTKLEDSAMYFCASSDPLAGPYNEQFFGPGTRLTVL.

J is TRBJ1-1 and V is TRBV30; no clear D gene. The CDR3 is made up of 13 amino acids. Trimming cost V 3 bases and J 3 bases, with 11 bases left between them. Per the germline V gene, CDR1 is GTSNPN and CDR2 is SVGIG (reference sequence). As DNA, the CDR3 is TGTGCCTGGAGCGACGGAGTTTACACTGAAGCTTTCTTT. Translating it yields CAWSDGVYTEAFF.

The rearrangement uses TRBV7-3 and TRBJ2-7, with 11 bases identical to TRBD1. CDR3 length: 15 residues. Germline CDR1 reads SGHTA; CDR2 reads FQGTGA. V was clipped by 5 bases and J by 2 bases; unmatched bases: 5. The CDR3 sequence: CASSPDRGRTYEQYV. The CDR3 coding sequence is TGTGCCAGCAGCCCGGACAGGGGGCGCACCTACGAGCAGTACGTC.

J is TRBJ1-4 and V is TRBV7-9; D remains ambiguous. V was cut by 3 bases and J by 4 bases, with 15 bases left in between. Per germline, CDR1 SEHNR and CDR2 FQNEAQ (reference sequence). The CDR3 extends over 16 amino acids. The CDR3 sequence is CASSFLGSVVNEKLFF. The CDR3 DNA reads TGTGCCAGCAGCTTTTTAGGGTCGGTGGTTAATGAAAAACTGTTTTTT.

The rearrangement joins TRBV3-1 (or the pseudogene TRBV3-2) to TRBJ2-7, with D possibly matching TRBD2 (5 bases). The V gene's germline CDR1 is LGHDT and CDR2 YNNKEL (reference sequence). CDR3 length equals 12 residues. Deletions cut 3 bases from V and 5 bases from J, with 8 bases between. The CDR3 reads CASSHRGNEQYV. CDR3 DNA: TGTGCCAGCAGCCACCGAGGGAACGAGCAGTACGTC.

The rearrangement joins TRBV5-1 to TRBJ2-6, with D uncertain. Germline V gene data show CDR1 as SGHRS and CDR2 as YFSETQ. The CDR3 is made up of 14 amino acids. Between the trimmed V and J ends, which lost 3 bases and 4 bases, there was a span of 8 bases. The CDR3 DNA follows: TGCGCCAGCAGCTCCCAGCCCGGGGCCAACGTCCTGACTTTC. Translating it yields CASSSQPGANVLTF.

The V gene is TRBV27, the J gene TRBJ2-5; TRBD1 matches at 10 bases. The length of the CDR3 is 15 residues. CDR1 MNHEY and CDR2 SMNVEV come from the germline V gene (reference sequence). Unmatched junction bases numbered 8, after V lost 5 bases and J lost 5 bases. The CDR3 is CASSPRQGAGETQYF. The CDR3 nucleotides read TGTGCCAGCAGTCCGAGACAGGGGGCCGGGGAGACCCAGTACTTC.

The V call is TRBV9, the J call TRBJ2-3, with 10 nucleotides matching TRBD1. The germline gives CDR1 SGDLS, CDR2 YYNGEE. The CDR3 sequence is 15 residues long. Trimming took 0 bases from V and 6 from J; bases not matched to a gene: 4. The CDR3: CASSVEGQGSDTQYF. The CDR3 nucleotides are TGTGCCAGCAGCGTAGAGGGACAGGGGTCGGATACGCAGTATTTT.

The chain joins TRBV19 to TRBJ2-2; D tentatively reads TRBD1 or TRBD2 (5 bases each). CDR1 is LNHDA and CDR2 is SQIVND in the germline V gene (reference sequence). V lost 0 bases and J 5 bases, leaving 10 bases between the germline ends. The CDR3 contains 15 residues. As DNA, the CDR3 is TGTGCCAGTAGTATAGAAGAGGGGCGGACCGGGGAGCTGTTTTTT. It specifies CASSIEEGRTGELFF.

The rearrangement joins TRBV7-2 to TRBJ1-2; 7 positions match TRBD1. There are 14 residues in the CDR3. Germline CDR1 is SGHTA and CDR2 is FQGNSA. The trim removed 4 bases at V and 2 bases at J, leaving 4 bases unmatched. This CDR3 is CASSSLQGNYGYTF. CDR3 sequence (DNA): TGTGCCAGCAGCTCCCTACAGGGGAACTATGGCTACACCTTC.

The V and J genes are TRBV7-3 and TRBJ2-1; 15 bases are a match to TRBD2. Per the germline V gene, CDR1 is SGHTA and CDR2 is FQGTGA. The CDR3 is made up of 16 amino acids. The V gene end was trimmed by 4 bases and the J gene end by 9 bases; junction bases not matched to a gene: 7. The CDR3 DNA sequence: TGTGCCAGCAGCTCCGCGGGACTAGCGGGAGGTGCTGAGCAGTTCTTC. Amino acids: CASSSAGLAGGAEQFF. Supplemented by reference TRBV7-3 and TRBJ2-1, the full variable domain reads GAGVSQTPSNKVTEKGKYVELRCDPISGHTALYWYRQSLGQGPEFLIYFQGTGAADDSGLPNDRFFAVRPEGSVSTLKIQRTERGDSAVYLCASSSAGLAGGAEQFFGPGTRLTVL.

This clone was observed a single time. The V call is TRBV5-1, the J call TRBJ2-7, with D possibly TRBD2 on 5 matching bases. The CDR3 extends over 15 amino acids. Trimming took off 0 bases at V and 7 bases at J, with 17 bases between the two ends. CDR1 and CDR2 from the germline V gene are SGHRS and YFSETQ. The CDR3 DNA reads as TGCGCCAGCAGCTTGGGAGGGATGAATCGAGTGGAGCAGTACTTC. Protein sequence: CASSLGGMNRVEQYF.

This chain connects TRBV18 to TRBJ2-5; 7 positions match TRBD2. The length of the CDR3 is 15 residues. CDR1 and CDR2 (germline): KGHSH, LQKENI. Trimming at V came to 0 bases and at J to 9 bases, leaving 10 bases not matched to a gene. As DNA, the CDR3 is TGTGCCAGCTCACCACCGGGAGGGGCCGCGTCGGCCCAGTACTTC. This encodes CASSPPGGAASAQYF.

The chain carries TRBV7-9 and TRBJ2-5; no clear D. V gave up 2 bases and J gave up 3 bases, with 4 bases separating them. The CDR3 is 12 amino acids. Per the germline V gene, CDR1 is SEHNR and CDR2 is FQNEAQ (reference sequence). The CDR3 DNA reads TGTGCCAGCAGCTTAAAAGAAGAGACCCAGTACTTC. This gives the protein CASSLKEETQYF. Supplemented by reference TRBV7-9 and TRBJ2-5, the full variable domain reads DTGVSQNPRHKITKRGQNVTFRCDPISEHNRLYWYRQTLGQGPEFLTYFQNEAQLEKSRLLSDRFSAERPKGSFSTLEIQRTEQGDSAMYLCASSLKEETQYFGPGTRLLVL.

With respect to this clone: Other DNA sequences in the sample encode the same CDR3. The chain joins TRBV24-1 to TRBJ2-5, with 8 bases fitting TRBD1. The CDR3 runs to 15 residues. Trimming at V came to 3 bases and at J to 5 bases, leaving 7 bases not matched to a gene. Germline CDR1 reads KGHDR; CDR2 reads SFDVKD. CDR3 nucleotides: TGTGCCACCAGTGATCCCGGACAGGGAGGCGAGACCCAGTACTTC. This translates into CATSDPGQGGETQYF.

The V and J genes are TRBV5-8 and TRBJ2-5; D perhaps matches TRBD2 (5 bases). From germline, CDR1 is SGHTS and CDR2 YDEGEE. CDR3 length: 19 residues. V dropped 7 bases and J dropped 1 base, with 29 bases sitting between them. In DNA, the CDR3 is TGTGCCAGCCCCGTATCCGTTTTTTGGACTCCCCAGCCCCAAGAGACCCAGTACTTC. Protein product: CASPVSVFWTPQPQETQYF.

J is TRBJ1-4 and V is TRBV5-8; D might be TRBD1 (6 bases). The CDR3 contains 18 residues. The germline V and J ends were trimmed by 0 bases and 3 bases, with 18 bases remaining between them. CDR1 and CDR2 (germline): SGHTS, YDEGEE. Here the CDR3 DNA reads TGTGCCAGCAGCTTGGCCTTACCCACGACAGGATCTAATGAAAAACTGTTTTTT. It specifies CASSLALPTTGSNEKLFF.

V gene TRBV3-1 (or the pseudogene TRBV3-2) combines with J gene TRBJ2-3; 11 nucleotides line up with TRBD2. The CDR3 covers 16 residues. The trim removed 0 bases at V and 5 bases at J, leaving 4 bases unmatched. Germline CDR1 and CDR2: LGHDT and YNNKEL (reference sequence). The CDR3 is CASSQEIAGGLDTQYF. CDR3 in DNA: TGTGCCAGCAGCCAAGAGATAGCGGGGGGGTTAGATACGCAGTATTTT.